The 10 T cell receptor beta chains in this list originate from one sample, sequenced in a study of cytomegalovirus exposure and HLA in healthy donors. PCR primers comprised 60 Vbeta and 13 Jbeta primers. The protocol was immunoSEQ multiplex PCR, while the TCRdb copy is restricted to in-frame clones and leaves out a portion. The profile shows about 140,000 clones, about 80% of them singletons. Sequenced material: PBMCs. The receptors come from a woman between 40 and 55 years old in good health and CMV-seronegative.

This clone was recorded a few times. The rearrangement links TRBV29-1 to TRBJ2-7; D may be TRBD1 (6 bases). CDR1 is SQVTM and CDR2 is ANQGSEA in the germline V gene. This CDR3 has 12 amino acids. Trimming pared 3 bases from V and 5 bases from J, leaving 11 bases between. The CDR3 region has the DNA TGCAGCGTTGAGGAGAACAGGGACGAGCAGTACTTC. It translates to CSVEENRDEQYF.

The chain employs TRBV5-1 and TRBJ2-7; TRBD2 is a possible D gene (6 bases). The germline gives CDR1 SGHRS, CDR2 YFSETQ. This CDR3 comprises 13 residues. Trimming cost V 5 bases and J 3 bases, with 12 bases left between them. CDR3 in DNA: TGCGCCAGCAGGGGCGGGATGGACTACGAGCAGTACTTC. Its translation: CASRGGMDYEQYF.

The V and J genes are TRBV9 and TRBJ2-7; 13 bases are a match to TRBD2. The CDR3 spans 17 residues. V trimming: 4 bases; J trimming: 4 bases; junction bases outside the gene matches: 11. The germline V gene has CDR1 SGDLS and CDR2 YYNGEE. The CDR3 sequence is CASSPGTSGAYTYEQYF. Here the CDR3 DNA reads TGTGCCAGCAGCCCTGGGACTAGCGGGGCCTACACGTACGAGCAGTACTTC.

This chain uses TRBV6-1 with TRBJ1-1; D gene unclear. Germline CDR1 MNHNS, CDR2 SASEGT. This CDR3 has 12 amino acids. V dropped 6 bases and J dropped 3 bases, with 8 bases sitting between them. CDR3 sequence reads: CASSNRYTEAFF. CDR3 coding DNA: TGTGCCAGCAGCAACAGATACACTGAAGCTTTCTTT.

This sequence joins TRBV7-8 and TRBJ1-1; possibly TRBD1 for D (5 bases). The CDR3 loop spans 16 amino acids. Trimming shortened V by 2 bases and J by 4 bases, and 17 bases separated the two germline ends. Germline CDR1 is SGHVS and CDR2 is FQNEAQ. Here the CDR3 reads CASSLIGAAGGTEAFF. CDR3 nucleotides: TGTGCCAGCAGCTTAATAGGAGCGGCCGGGGGCACTGAAGCTTTCTTT.

The CDR3, as DNA: TGCGCCAGCAGCTTGGGGACTAGCGGGAAAACGACAGATACGCAGTATTTT. Its translation: CASSLGTSGKTTDTQYF. V and J are TRBV5-1 and TRBJ2-3; TRBD2 matches at 12 bases. Germline V gives CDR1 SGHRS, CDR2 YFSETQ. Trimming took 0 bases from V and 3 from J; bases not matched to a gene: 5. This CDR3 is 17 amino acids long.

The J gene is TRBJ2-1, the V gene TRBV27, with TRBD2 matching 10 bases. The CDR3 sequence is 22 residues long. The V segment lost 5 bases and the J segment 2 bases; nucleotides outside the gene matches: 24. CDR1 and CDR2 from the germline V gene are MNHEY and SMNVEV (reference sequence). CDR3 loop: CASSLRSLSGTSALKTYNEQFF. In DNA, the CDR3 is TGTGCCAGCAGTCTCAGAAGCCTTTCCGGGACTAGCGCGCTAAAAACCTACAATGAGCAGTTCTTC.

Of note for this clone: Sequence at one end of the junction differs from germline and may be a read error. The chain is built from TRBV7-9 and TRBJ2-7; 11 positions match TRBD1. The length of the CDR3 is 17 residues. Germline V gene data show CDR1 as SEHNR and CDR2 as FQNEAQ (reference sequence). CDR3 coding DNA: TGTTCCAGCAGCCTATTCGGGGCGGACAGGGGGCTCTACGAGCAGTACTTC. Protein: CSSSLFGADRGLYEQYF.

This clone occurred a few times. V gene TRBV13 combines with J gene TRBJ1-1; TRBD1 matches at 12 bases. This CDR3 is 17 amino acids long. The germline V gene has CDR1 PRHDT and CDR2 FYEKMQ (reference sequence). With V trimmed by 7 bases and J by 3 bases, 12 bases remained unmatched. The CDR3 region is CASTEAGQGAGDTEAFF. The CDR3 nucleotides read TGTGCCAGCACCGAGGCGGGACAGGGGGCAGGGGACACTGAAGCTTTCTTT.

The chain is built from TRBV10-3 and TRBJ2-3; possibly TRBD1 for D (6 bases). Germline CDR1 is ENHRY and CDR2 is SYGVKD. The CDR3 spans 14 residues. The ends were cut back, 0 bases at V and 3 bases at J, with 7 bases in the middle. CDR3 nucleotides: TGTGCCATCAGTGAGTCAGGACAGACAGATACGCAGTATTTT. Encoded protein: CAISESGQTDTQYF.